Below, 24 T cell receptor beta chains from the same sample are listed, as sequenced in a study of blood T cell repertoires in COVID-19. Measured with immunoSEQ multiplex PCR; TCRdb has only the in-frame clones, and not every one. The sample lists 170,000 or so clones, nearly 80% occurring once. Sample: peripheral blood. These receptors were taken from a woman in her 70s with acute or convalescent COVID-19.

The CDR3 protein is CASRAGQTTEAFF. CDR3 DNA: TGCGCCAGCAGAGCCGGACAGACGACTGAAGCTTTCTTT. This sequence joins TRBV5-1 and TRBJ1-1; tentatively, D is TRBD1 (6 bases). The CDR3 is 13 residues long. Per the germline V gene, CDR1 is SGHRS and CDR2 is YFSETQ. Deletions cut 5 bases from V and 5 bases from J, with 13 bases between.

The chain uses TRBV10-3 and TRBJ2-2; possible D gene TRBD2, 6 bases. The CDR3 covers 13 residues. The ends were cut back, 10 bases at V and 4 bases at J, with 13 bases in the middle. Germline CDR1 is ENHRY and CDR2 is SYGVKD. This CDR3 is CATSGGTTGELFF. Here the CDR3 DNA reads TGTGCCACAAGTGGGGGGACCACCGGGGAGCTGTTTTTT.

This chain joins TRBV7-8 and TRBJ2-1; unclear D gene. CDR1 and CDR2 from the germline V gene are SGHVS and FQNEAQ. V was clipped by 4 bases and J by 10 bases, with 11 bases between them. The CDR3 loop spans 12 amino acids. CDR3 sequence: CASSSQSAEQFF. CDR3 nucleotides: TGTGCCAGCAGCTCACAAAGCGCCGAGCAGTTCTTC.

The V gene is TRBV14, the J gene TRBJ2-6, with 10 bases identical to TRBD1. Germline V gene lookup returns CDR1 SGHDN and CDR2 FVKESK. The V segment lost 4 bases and the J segment 4 bases; nucleotides outside the gene matches: 4. The CDR3 contains 16 residues. CDR3 amino acids: CASSRDRGPGANVLTF. DNA for the CDR3: TGTGCCAGCAGCCGTGACAGGGGGCCCGGGGCCAACGTCCTGACTTTC.

The chain is built from TRBV10-1 and TRBJ1-3, with 9 positions matching TRBD1. Germline values: CDR1 WNHNN, CDR2 SYGVQD (reference sequence). The V gene end was trimmed by 3 bases and the J gene end by 0 bases; junction bases not matched to a gene: 9. This CDR3 is built from 18 residues. Written as DNA, the CDR3 is TGCGCCAGCAGTGAATCGTACAGGGGGCTGAACTCTGGAAACACCATATATTTT. Protein product: CASSESYRGLNSGNTIYF.

The rearrangement links TRBV6-1 to TRBJ2-2; TRBD2 agrees at 7 bases. Germline-derived CDR1 and CDR2 are MNHNS and SASEGT. The CDR3 runs 15 residues. V dropped 6 bases and J dropped 1; count of bases not matched to a gene: 5. The CDR3 nucleotides read TGTGCCAGCAGCCTTAGCGGGCAGAACACCGGGGAGCTGTTTTTT. Its translation: CASSLSGQNTGELFF.

This chain connects TRBV7-2 to TRBJ2-7; the D gene is possibly TRBD1 (6 bases). The V end was cut by 5 bases, the J end by 3 bases, with 14 bases between. CDR1 SGHTA and CDR2 FQGNSA come from the germline V gene. CDR3 size: 14 residues. The CDR3 reads CASSPSDSRYEQYF. For the CDR3, the DNA is TGTGCCAGCAGCCCCTCGGACAGCCGCTACGAGCAGTACTTC.

The genes are TRBV4-1 and TRBJ2-1; 8 nucleotides align to TRBD2. V lost 3 bases and J lost 5; bases outside the gene matches: 18. CDR1 is MGHRA and CDR2 is YSYEKL in the germline V gene. The CDR3 spans 19 residues. The CDR3 loop is CASSHPYGRGTSIDNEQFF. DNA of the CDR3: TGCGCCAGCAGCCACCCATACGGAAGAGGGACTAGTATAGACAATGAGCAGTTCTTC.

This chain joins TRBV19 and TRBJ2-1; 7 bases align to TRBD1. The CDR3 sequence is 14 residues long. The V and J ends lost 5 bases and 7 bases, in that order; junction bases with no gene match: 8. Germline CDR1 reads LNHDA; CDR2 reads SQIVND (reference sequence). CDR3 region: CASSFDRAWNEQFF. In DNA, the CDR3 is TGTGCCAGTAGTTTCGACAGGGCCTGGAATGAGCAGTTCTTC.

V usage is TRBV29-1 and J usage is TRBJ2-3; TRBD2 aligns across 10 bases. This CDR3 region has 15 residues. The germline CDR1 and CDR2 sequences are SQVTM and ANQGSEA. V lost 6 bases and J lost 1; bases outside the gene matches: 7. The CDR3 sequence: CSVDPTSGGTDTQYF. CDR3 nucleotides: TGCAGCGTCGACCCTACTAGCGGGGGCACAGATACGCAGTATTTT.

This clone occurred many times. Other DNA sequences in the same sample also yield this CDR3. The V and J genes are TRBV19 and TRBJ1-1, with a tentative D call TRBD1 (5 bases). The V end lost 2 bases, the J end lost 6 bases, and 10 bases lay between the germline ends. The CDR3 runs to 13 residues. Germline CDR1 is LNHDA and CDR2 is SQIVND (reference sequence). CDR3 region: CASSIQQGAEAFF. CDR3 coding DNA: TGTGCCAGTAGTATACAGCAGGGCGCTGAAGCTTTCTTT.

This rearrangement joins TRBV5-1 to TRBJ1-2; 11 bases align to TRBD1. The CDR3 sequence is 17 residues long. Unmatched junction bases numbered 13, after V lost 2 bases and J lost 7 bases. Germline V gene data show CDR1 as SGHRS and CDR2 as YFSETQ. The CDR3 loop reads CASSLSQDRGRTGGYTF. As DNA, the CDR3 is TGCGCCAGCAGCTTAAGTCAGGACAGGGGGCGAACGGGTGGCTACACCTTC. Filled out from reference TRBV5-1 and TRBJ1-2, the complete variable domain reads KAGVTQTPRYLIKTRGQQVTLSCSPISGHRSVSWYQQTPGQGLQFLFEYFSETQRNKGNFPGRFSGRQFSNSRSEMNVSTLELGDSALYLCASSLSQDRGRTGGYTFGSGTRLTVV.

This clone was recorded once. This chain connects TRBV27 to TRBJ2-1; TRBD2 matches at 8 bases. CDR1 is MNHEY, CDR2 SMNVEV, per germline (reference sequence). The trim removed 3 bases at V and 6 bases at J, leaving 7 bases unmatched. This CDR3 is built from 15 residues. The DNA of the CDR3 is TGTGCCAGCAGTTTGACCCTAGCGGGCGCCAATGAGCAGTTCTTC. Its protein product is CASSLTLAGANEQFF.

The V call is TRBV23-1, the J call TRBJ2-1, with TRBD1 identical over 7 bases. TRBV23-1 is classed as an ORF, of uncertain function. V was clipped by 2 bases and J by 2 bases; unmatched bases: 9. The CDR3 length is 17 residues. The CDR3 DNA reads as TGCGCCAGCAGTCAAGGGACAGAACAAGGGACCTACAATGAGCAGTTCTTC. It is translated as CASSQGTEQGTYNEQFF.

V is TRBV5-1 and J is TRBJ1-6; D unresolved. Trimming shortened V by 2 bases and J by 7 bases, and 13 bases separated the two germline ends. CDR3 size: 15 residues. Germline V gives CDR1 SGHRS, CDR2 YFSETQ. The CDR3 reads CASSFNTEINSPLHF. CDR3 sequence (DNA): TGCGCCAGCAGCTTCAACACAGAAATAAATTCACCCCTCCACTTT.

The chain has TRBV21-1 and TRBJ2-7; TRBD1 was called by the table and not checked on the DNA. TRBV21-1 is a pseudogene. CDR3 length: 13 amino acids. The CDR3 bases are TGTGCCAGCAATACAGGGGGCGTCGACGAGCAGTACTTC. The encoded protein is CASNTGGVDEQYF.

The V gene is TRBV7-2, the J gene TRBJ2-7, with 8 bases matching TRBD2. CDR1 is SGHTA, CDR2 FQGNSA, per germline. Trimming took 10 bases from V and 2 from J; bases not matched to a gene: 7. The CDR3 runs 13 residues. The CDR3 spells CATSRGGPYEQYF. The CDR3 DNA follows: TGTGCCACCTCCCGGGGGGGGCCCTACGAGCAGTACTTC.

CDR3 DNA sequence: TGCGCCAGCAGCTTAGATGGGACAGTCTCCTACGAGCAGTACTTC. Protein sequence: CASSLDGTVSYEQYF. The chain combines TRBV5-1 with TRBJ2-7; 7 bases fit TRBD1. J gave up 0 bases and V 2 bases, and 5 bases lay outside the gene matches. Germline V lookup: CDR1 SGHRS, CDR2 YFSETQ. The CDR3 has 15 residues.

Note on this clone: In the same sample, other DNA sequences code for this CDR3. This chain connects TRBV5-1 to TRBJ1-3; a weak D match, TRBD1 (6 bases). The germline V gene encodes CDR1 SGHRS and CDR2 YFSETQ. Between the trimmed V and J ends, which lost 1 base and 1 base, there was a span of 6 bases. The CDR3 sequence is 14 residues long. The CDR3 region is CASSLTGSGNTIYF. DNA of the CDR3: TGCGCCAGCAGCTTGACAGGGTCTGGAAACACCATATATTTT.

V usage is TRBV23-1 and J usage is TRBJ2-2; 7 bases line up with TRBD2. TRBV23-1 is classed as an ORF, of uncertain function. With 2 bases clipped from V and 4 bases from J, the junction kept 4 bases outside the gene matches. The CDR3 sequence is 15 residues long. The CDR3 protein is CASSQGRVATGELFF. CDR3 DNA: TGCGCCAGCAGTCAAGGGAGGGTGGCCACCGGGGAGCTGTTTTTT.

The chain carries TRBV10-3 and TRBJ2-1; 11 nucleotides line up with TRBD2. V gave up 5 bases and J gave up 10 bases; unmatched junction bases: 7. Germline CDR1 is ENHRY and CDR2 is SYGVKD. CDR3 length: 14 amino acids. The CDR3 DNA sequence: TGTGCCATCAGTAACGGGACTAGCGGACTAGAGCAGTTCTTC. Translated, it gives CAISNGTSGLEQFF.

This chain joins TRBV24-1 and TRBJ2-7; D is perhaps TRBD2 (6 bases). V was trimmed by 0 bases and J by 0 bases, leaving 14 bases between them. There are 17 residues in the CDR3. The germline gives CDR1 KGHDR, CDR2 SFDVKD. In DNA, the CDR3 is TGTGCCACCAGTGATTTGAGCGGACACGGGAGCTCCTACGAGCAGTACTTC. Protein sequence: CATSDLSGHGSSYEQYF.

V is TRBV3-1 (or the pseudogene TRBV3-2) and J is TRBJ1-2, with D possibly being TRBD1 (6 bases). The length of the CDR3 is 12 residues. The V end was cut by 3 bases, the J end by 7 bases, with 9 bases between. CDR1 and CDR2 (germline): LGHDT, YNNKEL (reference sequence). Here the CDR3 DNA reads TGTGCCAGCAGCCAGGGGGCGGGTGGCTACACCTTC. Protein: CASSQGAGGYTF.

The chain employs TRBV12-3 or TRBV12-4 and TRBJ1-3, with D unclear. The CDR3 sequence is 13 residues long. Trimming left V 4 bases short and J 0 bases short, with 4 bases between. This CDR3 reads CASSSTSGNTIYF. The CDR3 region has the DNA TGTGCCAGCAGTTCTACCTCTGGAAACACCATATATTTT.